The 10 T cell receptor beta chains given below trace back to one sample, sequenced in a study of blood T cell repertoires in COVID-19. Assay used: immunoSEQ multiplex PCR; TCRdb lists only in-frame clones, some missing. The sample carries a few hundred thousand clones, about four fifths recorded once. The sample consisted of PBMCs or T cells enriched from blood (not recorded which). Source of these receptors: a woman aged 40 to 50 who had recovered from COVID-19.

This chain links TRBV2 with TRBJ1-5; 8 bases are shared with TRBD1. Germline lookup yields CDR1 SNHLY and CDR2 FYNNEI. The CDR3 spans 13 residues. J gave up 5 bases and V 6 bases, and 3 bases lay outside the gene matches. In nucleotides, the CDR3 is TGTGCCAGCAGAACAGGGGGGCATCAGCCCCAGCATTTT. Translated: CASRTGGHQPQHF.

This chain joins TRBV6-5 and TRBJ2-3; 10 nucleotides agree with TRBD2. CDR3 length: 15 amino acids. Trimming removed 6 bases from V and 2 bases from J; junction bases left unmatched: 5. The V gene's germline CDR1 is MNHEY and CDR2 SVGAGI. The CDR3: CASRNGLAVTDTQYF. Here the CDR3 DNA reads TGTGCCAGCAGAAATGGACTAGCGGTCACAGATACGCAGTATTTT.

The J gene is TRBJ2-2, the V gene TRBV5-1; D is ambiguous. The germline CDR1 and CDR2 sequences are SGHRS and YFSETQ. This CDR3 spans 15 amino acids. Trimming pared 6 bases from V and 1 base from J, leaving 13 bases between. The CDR3 is CASKDIPENTGELFF. In nucleotides, the CDR3 is TGCGCCAGCAAAGACATCCCGGAGAACACCGGGGAGCTGTTTTTT. Full variable domain (missing parts from reference TRBV5-1 and TRBJ2-2): KAGVTQTPRYLIKTRGQQVTLSCSPISGHRSVSWYQQTPGQGLQFLFEYFSETQRNKGNFPGRFSGRQFSNSRSEMNVSTLELGDSALYLCASKDIPENTGELFFGEGSRLTVL.

This clone turned up a few times. The chain couples TRBV7-9 to TRBJ2-3, with 9 positions matching TRBD1. The CDR3 sequence is 14 residues long. The junction had 3 bases not matched to a gene; V was cut back by 5 bases and J by 3 bases. Germline values: CDR1 SEHNR, CDR2 FQNEAQ (reference sequence). This CDR3 is CASSRTGETDTQYF. CDR3 nucleotide sequence: TGTGCCAGCAGCCGGACAGGGGAGACAGATACGCAGTATTTT.

To note about this clone: The sample holds other DNA sequences that translate to the same CDR3. This sequence joins TRBV6-5 and TRBJ2-2, with 7 nucleotides matching TRBD1. The CDR3 length is 16 residues. Germline V lookup: CDR1 MNHEY, CDR2 SVGAGI. V dropped 2 bases and J dropped 5; count of bases not matched to a gene: 8. The CDR3 reads CASSYPQGVGTGELFF. The CDR3 coding sequence is TGTGCCAGCAGTTACCCGCAGGGGGTTGGGACCGGGGAGCTGTTTTTT.

This chain links TRBV7-8 with TRBJ2-1; 8 nucleotides line up with TRBD2. V gave up 4 bases and J gave up 10 bases; unmatched junction bases: 12. Germline V CDR1 and CDR2: SGHVS, FQNEAQ. The CDR3 consists of 15 residues. The CDR3 nucleotides read TGTGCCAGCAGCTCCCACGGCGGGAGGAGGAGGGAGCAGTTCTTC. Translating it yields CASSSHGGRRREQFF. The full variable domain, in which reference TRBV7-8 and TRBJ2-1 provide the parts outside the CDR3, is GAGVSQSPRYKVAKRGQDVALRCDPISGHVSLFWYQQALGQGPEFLTYFQNEAQLDKSGLPSDRFFAERPEGSVSTLKIQRTQQEDSAVYLCASSSHGGRRREQFFGPGTRLTVL.

CDR3 in amino acids: CASSAGQQETQYF. The CDR3 DNA is TGTGCCAGCAGTGCGGGACAGCAAGAGACCCAGTACTTC. V gene TRBV27 combines with J gene TRBJ2-5; D might be TRBD1 (7 bases). Trimming left V 5 bases short and J 2 bases short, with 9 bases between. Germline lookup yields CDR1 MNHEY and CDR2 SMNVEV (reference sequence). The CDR3 consists of 13 residues.

The rearrangement joins TRBV7-2 to TRBJ1-3; no clear D. The V end lost 4 bases, the J end lost 4 bases, and 8 bases lay between the germline ends. The CDR3 has 13 amino acids. The germline CDR1 and CDR2 sequences are SGHTA and FQGNSA. This chain's CDR3 is CASSWGGGNTIYF. In DNA, the CDR3 is TGTGCCAGCAGCTGGGGAGGAGGAAACACCATATATTTT. The whole variable domain, remainder taken from reference TRBV7-2 and TRBJ1-3, is GAGVSQSPSNKVTEKGKDVELRCDPISGHTALYWYRQSLGQGLEFLIYFQGNSAPDKSGLPSDRFSAERTGGSVSTLTIQRTQQEDSAVYLCASSWGGGNTIYFGEGSWLTVV.

The rearrangement joins TRBV19 to TRBJ1-5; 10 bases align to TRBD1. V was clipped by 6 bases and J by 2 bases; unmatched bases: 1. The germline gives CDR1 LNHDA, CDR2 SQIVND (reference sequence). The length of the CDR3 is 14 residues. The CDR3, as DNA: TGTGCCAGTAGCGGGACAGGGGGCAATCAGCCCCAGCATTTT. As protein: CASSGTGGNQPQHF.

The chain employs TRBV28 and TRBJ2-6; a possible D gene is TRBD2 (5 bases). The germline V and J ends were trimmed by 5 bases and 2 bases, with 10 bases remaining between them. The germline CDR1 and CDR2 sequences are MDHEN and SYDVKM. The length of the CDR3 is 15 residues. The CDR3 DNA reads as TGTGCCAGCAGTATTCCGGGAACTGGGGCCAACGTCCTGACTTTC. Translating it yields CASSIPGTGANVLTF.